These 10 T cell receptor beta chains were sequenced from one sample in a study of blood T cell repertoires in COVID-19. Generated by immunoSEQ multiplex PCR, the TCRdb table keeps only in-frame clones and is missing some. The data hold about 210,000 clones, with 80% to 90% observed a single time. Sequenced material: peripheral blood. The receptor source for this set is a woman aged 40 to 50 with active or convalescent COVID-19.

The table lists this clone with a few counts. This chain links TRBV7-9 with TRBJ1-2, with D perhaps matching TRBD1 (5 bases). Trimming cost V 3 bases and J 8 bases, with 10 bases left between them. CDR3 size: 12 residues. Germline loops: CDR1 SEHNR, CDR2 FQNEAQ (reference sequence). The CDR3 DNA reads TGTGCCAGCAGCTTGTCCCAGGGCGGCTACACCTTC. Amino acids: CASSLSQGGYTF.

This chain joins TRBV6-2 or TRBV6-3 and TRBJ2-2; 9 nucleotides match TRBD1. There are 18 residues in the CDR3. V gave up 5 bases and J gave up 5 bases; unmatched junction bases: 15. Germline lookup yields CDR1 MNHEY and CDR2 SVGEGT. The CDR3 region has the DNA TGTGCCAGCAGTCCAGGCCCAACCGGGACAGGGTTTACCGGGGAGCTGTTTTTT. Protein product: CASSPGPTGTGFTGELFF.

CDR3 amino acids: CSARREEKLFF. The CDR3 DNA follows: TGCAGCGCGAGGAGGGAGGAAAAACTGTTTTTT. The J gene is TRBJ1-4, the V gene TRBV29-1; no clear D. Trimming removed 7 bases from V and 8 bases from J, with 11 bases in between. Germline V gene lookup returns CDR1 SQVTM and CDR2 ANQGSEA. The CDR3 sequence is 11 residues long.

V usage is TRBV6-5 and J usage is TRBJ2-7; D is possibly TRBD2 (6 bases). V lost 4 bases and J lost 4, with 14 bases in between. Germline CDR1 MNHEY, CDR2 SVGAGI. The CDR3 is made up of 14 amino acids. The CDR3 is CASSSPARGYEQYF. The CDR3 bases are TGTGCCAGCAGTTCCCCTGCGCGGGGTTACGAGCAGTACTTC.

This clone was found once. The DNA of the CDR3 is TGCGCCAGCAGCCCTGGGGGACTAGCGGGAGGAAACGAGCAGTACTTC. Amino acids: CASSPGGLAGGNEQYF. This chain connects TRBV5-1 to TRBJ2-7; TRBD2 agrees at 15 bases. Germline CDR1 reads SGHRS; CDR2 reads YFSETQ. Losses at the gene ends were 4 bases for V and 5 bases for J; bases not matched to a gene: 7. This CDR3 has 16 amino acids.

V usage is TRBV7-6 and J usage is TRBJ2-7; the match to TRBD2 covers 15 bases. Germline V CDR1 and CDR2: SGHVS, FNYEAQ. CDR3 length: 15 amino acids. The ends lost 4 bases at V and 4 bases at J; junction bases unmatched: 2. In DNA, the CDR3 is TGTGCCAGCAGCTACGGACTAGCGGGAGGGTACGAGCAGTACTTC. It translates to CASSYGLAGGYEQYF.

V gene TRBV2 combines with J gene TRBJ2-5, with 7 bases fitting TRBD2. The V gene end was trimmed by 5 bases and the J gene end by 2 bases; junction bases not matched to a gene: 11. From germline, CDR1 is SNHLY and CDR2 FYNNEI. The CDR3 length is 16 residues. The CDR3 DNA reads TGTGCCAGCAGTCGCCGTCCGTCGGGGGGACAAGAGACCCAGTACTTC. The encoded protein is CASSRRPSGGQETQYF.

This chain uses TRBV7-2 with TRBJ1-5; D is perhaps TRBD1 (6 bases). Germline values: CDR1 SGHTA, CDR2 FQGNSA. This CDR3 has 14 amino acids. The V end lost 4 bases, the J end lost 4 bases, and 11 bases lay between the germline ends. CDR3 bases: TGTGCCAGCAGCTCTGGACAGTTTAATCAGCCCCAGCATTTT. As protein: CASSSGQFNQPQHF.

This chain links TRBV9 with TRBJ2-3, with 11 positions matching TRBD1. The length of the CDR3 is 18 residues. Trimming removed 3 bases from V and 0 bases from J; junction bases left unmatched: 9. CDR1 SGDLS and CDR2 YYNGEE come from the germline V gene. CDR3 nucleotide sequence: TGTGCCAGCAGCGCGGGATCCGGGACAGGGGGTAGCACAGATACGCAGTATTTT. Amino acids: CASSAGSGTGGSTDTQYF.

Only a few counts were recorded for this clone. The rearrangement uses TRBV7-2 and TRBJ2-3; possible D gene TRBD2, 5 bases. The CDR3 has 16 amino acids. Germline-derived CDR1 and CDR2 are SGHTA and FQGNSA. V gave up 1 base and J gave up 1 base, with 12 bases separating them. The CDR3 reads CASSLGGQTRTDTQYF. CDR3 in DNA: TGTGCCAGCAGCTTAGGCGGGCAGACCCGCACAGATACGCAGTATTTT.